This T cell receptor beta chain was sequenced for a study of T cell responses to AZD1222 COVID-19 vaccine. Trimming removed 2 bases at V and 5 bases at J, with 6 bases between. The CDR3 has 12 amino acids. In germline, CDR1 is SGHTA, CDR2 FQGNSA. This clone was detected once. Assay: immunoSEQ multiplex PCR; the TCRdb copy retains only in-frame clones and omits some. The data contain about 150,000 clones, 80% to 90% of them singletons. This material consisted of peripheral blood, taken on day 0 of AZD1222 vaccination. The V and J genes are TRBV7-2 and TRBJ2-5; D perhaps matches TRBD2 (5 bases). The sequence derives from an adult in good health. CDR3 region: CASSLWEETQYF. As DNA, the CDR3 is TGTGCCAGCAGCTTATGGGAGGAGACCCAGTACTTC.